The 18 T cell receptor beta chains below were found in one sample sequenced in a study of blood T cell repertoires in COVID-19. Clones were sequenced by immunoSEQ multiplex PCR, and TCRdb holds only the in-frame ones, with some missing. The sample holds about 100,000 clones, 80% to 90% seen once. The specimen sequenced was peripheral blood. The source is a human donor in a cohort sampled during active COVID-19.

V usage is TRBV2 and J usage is TRBJ2-5; tentative D call: TRBD2 (6 bases). The V end was cut by 6 bases, the J end by 4 bases, with 21 bases between. CDR1 is SNHLY and CDR2 is FYNNEI in the germline V gene. This CDR3 comprises 16 residues. CDR3 bases: TGTGCCAGCAGCCTTCGGACGGGACTCATGAGAGAGACCCAGTACTTC. It translates to CASSLRTGLMRETQYF.

This sequence joins TRBV5-8 and TRBJ2-1; 14 bases are a match to TRBD2. CDR3 length: 17 amino acids. Trimming cost V 5 bases and J 7 bases; bases outside gene matches: 11. Germline V gives CDR1 SGHTS, CDR2 YDEGEE. The CDR3 coding sequence is TGTGCCAGCAGAGACCCCGGGACTAGCGGGAGTGTTAATGAGCAGTTCTTC. Protein sequence: CASRDPGTSGSVNEQFF.

CDR3 protein: CSGSTGGLGGYTF. CDR3 bases: TGCAGCGGGTCGACAGGGGGATTGGGTGGCTACACCTTC. The rearrangement uses TRBV29-1 and TRBJ1-2; TRBD1 aligns across 9 bases. CDR3 length: 13 residues. With V trimmed by 7 bases and J by 7 bases, 10 bases remained unmatched. CDR1 is SQVTM and CDR2 is ANQGSEA in the germline V gene. The full variable domain, its missing parts supplied by reference TRBV29-1 and TRBJ1-2, is SAVISQKPSRDICQRGTSLTIQCQVDSQVTMMFWYRQQPGQSLTLIATANQGSEATYESGFVIDKFPISRPNLTFSTLTVSNMSPEDSSIYLCSGSTGGLGGYTFGSGTRLTVV.

The rearrangement uses TRBV19 and TRBJ2-1; 7 nucleotides line up with TRBD2. Trimming removed 8 bases from V and 8 bases from J; junction bases left unmatched: 12. Per the germline V gene, CDR1 is LNHDA and CDR2 is SQIVND (reference sequence). CDR3 length: 14 residues. CDR3 DNA: TGTGCCAGTTCGCCTCTCGGCGGGAGCCATGAGCAGTTCTTC. Encoded protein: CASSPLGGSHEQFF.

The V call is TRBV7-7, the J call TRBJ2-3; the match to TRBD2 covers 11 bases. Losses at the gene ends were 5 bases for V and 2 bases for J; bases not matched to a gene: 12. There are 18 residues in the CDR3. Per germline, CDR1 SSHAT and CDR2 FNYEAQ (reference sequence). CDR3 sequence (DNA): TGTGCCAGCAGCCACCCCACAAGACTAGCGGGGCCCACAGATACGCAGTATTTT. This gives the protein CASSHPTRLAGPTDTQYF.

The chain couples TRBV4-3 to TRBJ1-2; a weak D match, TRBD1 (5 bases). V shed 0 bases and J shed 2 bases, with 7 bases lying between them. Germline assignment: CDR1 LGHNA and CDR2 YSLEER. The CDR3 runs 14 residues. CDR3 sequence reads: CASSQEGVNYGYTF. As DNA, the CDR3 is TGCGCCAGCAGCCAAGAAGGGGTGAACTATGGCTACACCTTC.

The chain has TRBV4-1 and TRBJ2-7; 7 bases are a match to TRBD2. Germline V gives CDR1 MGHRA, CDR2 YSYEKL. V dropped 0 bases and J dropped 7; count of bases not matched to a gene: 12. The CDR3 is made up of 16 amino acids. The CDR3 here is CASSQDMASRGGEQYF. CDR3 DNA: TGCGCCAGCAGCCAAGATATGGCTAGCCGCGGGGGTGAGCAGTACTTC.

CDR3 region: CASSHKPSGTGFGNEQFF. CDR3 DNA sequence: TGTGCCAGCAGCCATAAACCTTCCGGGACAGGGTTTGGGAATGAGCAGTTCTTC. The chain links TRBV3-1 (or the pseudogene TRBV3-2) to TRBJ2-1, with 9 positions matching TRBD1. V was clipped by 3 bases and J by 7 bases; unmatched bases: 16. This CDR3 has 18 residues. CDR1 is LGHDT, CDR2 YNNKEL, per germline (reference sequence).

A remark on this clone: The germline gene is not matched at one end of the junction; a read error may be the cause. V and J are TRBV12-3 or TRBV12-4 and TRBJ2-1, with D perhaps TRBD2 (5 bases). The CDR3 is 12 residues long. The CDR3 sequence is CASSPRVVNSVF. The CDR3 region has the DNA TGTGCCAGCAGCCCGAGGGTGGTAAACTCGGTCTTC.

The chain uses TRBV19 and TRBJ2-6, with D possibly TRBD2 on 6 matching bases. The germline V gene has CDR1 LNHDA and CDR2 SQIVND (reference sequence). The CDR3 contains 14 residues. V lost 3 bases and J lost 3, with 6 bases in between. The CDR3 DNA is TGTGCCAGTAGTATGGGGGGTGGGGCCAACGTCCTGACTTTC. Encoded protein: CASSMGGGANVLTF. The full variable domain, in which reference TRBV19 and TRBJ2-6 provide the parts outside the CDR3, is DGGITQSPKYLFRKEGQNVTLSCEQNLNHDAMYWYRQDPGQGLRLIYYSQIVNDFQKGDIAEGYSVSREKKESFPLTVTSAQKNPTAFYLCASSMGGGANVLTFGAGSRLTVL.

The chain recombines TRBV9 with TRBJ1-2; 7 nucleotides line up with TRBD1. This CDR3 contains 14 residues. The germline gives CDR1 SGDLS, CDR2 YYNGEE. The J segment lost 6 bases and the V segment lost 3 bases, leaving 8 bases of the junction unmatched. The CDR3 sequence: CASSERVQGDGYTF. The CDR3 nucleotides read TGTGCCAGCAGCGAGAGGGTCCAGGGGGATGGCTACACCTTC.

The rearrangement joins TRBV9 to TRBJ2-7, with 8 bases fitting TRBD2. The V gene end was trimmed by 1 base and the J gene end by 0 bases; junction bases not matched to a gene: 3. This CDR3 is built from 15 residues. The V gene's germline CDR1 is SGDLS and CDR2 YYNGEE. This CDR3 reads CASSVSGGNSYEQYF. DNA for the CDR3: TGTGCCAGCAGCGTAAGCGGGGGAAACTCCTACGAGCAGTACTTC.

This clone showed up just a few times. The genes are TRBV11-2 and TRBJ1-3; no firm D call. Germline V gene data show CDR1 as SGHAT and CDR2 as FQNNGV. The CDR3 has 15 amino acids. Trimming cost V 4 bases and J 0 bases, with 10 bases left between them. This chain's CDR3 is CASSSPLSSGNTIYF. In DNA, the CDR3 is TGTGCCAGCAGCTCTCCTCTCAGCTCTGGAAACACCATATATTTT.

There are a few counts of this clone. This chain joins TRBV5-6 and TRBJ2-3; 8 nucleotides line up with TRBD1. Germline V gene lookup returns CDR1 SGHDT and CDR2 YYEEEE. The CDR3 has 16 amino acids. V trimming: 4 bases; J trimming: 4 bases; junction bases outside the gene matches: 11. DNA for the CDR3: TGTGCCAGCAGCCTAGCAGGGGGCGCGGACTCAGATACGCAGTATTTT. It codes for CASSLAGGADSDTQYF.

The V call is TRBV2, the J call TRBJ2-5, with a tentative D call TRBD2 (5 bases). Between the trimmed V and J ends, which lost 6 bases and 7 bases, there was a span of 24 bases. Germline CDR1 SNHLY, CDR2 FYNNEI. This CDR3 is built from 16 residues. CDR3 DNA sequence: TGTGCCAGCAGGGAGGAATTGGGGATGTATGGTTGGACCCAGTACTTC. Protein sequence: CASREELGMYGWTQYF. The full variable domain, with the rest looked up from reference TRBV2 and TRBJ2-5, is EPEVTQTPSHQVTQMGQEVILRCVPISNHLYFYWYRQILGQKVEFLVSFYNNEISEKSEIFDDQFSVERPDGSNFTLKIRSTKLEDSAMYFCASREELGMYGWTQYFGPGTRLLVL.

The gene calls are TRBV5-1 and TRBJ2-3; unclear D gene. Trimming pared 4 bases from V and 0 bases from J, leaving 6 bases between. This CDR3 has 13 residues. Germline V gives CDR1 SGHRS, CDR2 YFSETQ. Written as DNA, the CDR3 is TGCGCCAGCAGCACTACTAGCACAGATACGCAGTATTTT. It translates to CASSTTSTDTQYF.

The rearrangement joins TRBV5-6 to TRBJ2-1; 10 nucleotides align to TRBD2. The germline V gene encodes CDR1 SGHDT and CDR2 YYEEEE. J gave up 4 bases and V 0 bases, and 7 bases lay outside the gene matches. This CDR3 has 17 residues. CDR3 sequence: CASSLAGLAGEYNEQFF. In DNA, the CDR3 is TGTGCCAGCAGCTTGGCGGGGCTAGCGGGGGAATACAATGAGCAGTTCTTC.

This rearrangement joins TRBV6-5 to TRBJ2-5; TRBD2 matches 11 bases. The V gene end was trimmed by 8 bases and the J gene end by 3 bases; junction bases not matched to a gene: 8. Germline lookup yields CDR1 MNHEY and CDR2 SVGAGI. The CDR3 is 15 residues long. The CDR3 is CASSSPGLAEETQYF. In DNA, the CDR3 is TGTGCCAGCTCCTCGCCGGGACTAGCGGAAGAGACCCAGTACTTC.